Here is one TCR delta chain with its context. Its cognate antigen is unknown. Purity of the sorted Vdelta1+ thymocytes ranged from 98% to 99.6%. The sample belongs to a study of Vδ1+ human thymocytes. CDR3 length: 16 amino acids. The germline V gene has CDR1 TSWWSYY and CDR2 QGS. Deletions cut 0 bases from V and 0 bases from J, with 11 bases between. Study-wide points: Bulk repertoire data may be misinterpreted because of unexpected Vdelta2 sequences. In the thymus, TRG and TRD repertoires looked highly polyclonal with Gaussian CDR3 lengths. TRD repertoires were essentially private, unlike widely shared TRG clonotypes. Unlike peripheral blood Vdelta1+ controls, thymic delta-chain sequences included approximately 20% Vdelta2 and few Vdelta3.

Extracted RNA was reverse transcribed into cDNA. Multiplex PCR used pooled V-gene forward primers and a constant-region reverse primer to amplify CDR3s. TCRdb reanalysed the multiplex PCR reads via CATT. The sample includes some 73,000 delta-chain clones, approximately 34% of them seen just once. The sequence came from a boy under two years old who had congenital heart surgery. Sequenced sample: Vdelta1+ gamma-delta thymocytes from the thymus. The subset here: FACS-sorted CD3+ TCRalphabeta- TCRVdelta1+ TCRVdelta2- thymocytes. The V and J genes are TRDV1 and TRDJ1; D is undetermined. The CDR3 loop is CALGELFLEHTDKLIF. In DNA form, the CDR3 reads TGTGCTCTTGGGGAACTTTTTCTGGAACACACCGATAAACTCATCTTT.